These 15 T cell receptor beta chains were sequenced from one sample in a study of shared clonotypes between healthy human individuals. Measured with immunoSEQ multiplex PCR; TCRdb has only the in-frame clones, and not every one. The table records about 230,000 clones, under 80% of them present only once. The sequenced material came from memory CD4+ T cells sorted from blood. Regarding subset: CD45RA-negative fraction. Receptors were obtained from a man aged 25 to 40 in good health.

The V and J genes are TRBV23-1 and TRBJ2-7; the match to TRBD1 covers 8 bases. TRBV23-1 is annotated as an ORF whose role is uncertain. J gave up 4 bases and V 0 bases, and 8 bases lay outside the gene matches. The CDR3 contains 16 residues. The CDR3 spells CASSQSPDREHYEQYF. CDR3 sequence (DNA): TGCGCCAGCAGTCAATCCCCGGACAGGGAACATTACGAGCAGTACTTC.

CDR3 bases: TGCGCCAGCAGCAGCACACCGGGACTAGCGGGGGGATTGGGAAACATTCAGTACTTC. Residues: CASSSTPGLAGGLGNIQYF. The J gene is TRBJ2-4, the V gene TRBV5-1; 15 bases line up with TRBD2. The germline V gene encodes CDR1 SGHRS and CDR2 YFSETQ. This CDR3 has 19 residues. J gave up 6 bases and V 4 bases, and 14 bases lay outside the gene matches.

This chain uses TRBV25-1 with TRBJ2-3, with D possibly TRBD1 on 6 matching bases. The CDR3 spans 15 residues. Trimming shortened V by 6 bases and J by 1 base, and 14 bases separated the two germline ends. CDR1 and CDR2 from the germline V gene are MGHDK and SYGVNS. CDR3 sequence (DNA): TGTGCCAGCAGCTCCGCAGGGGTTGGCACAGATACGCAGTATTTT. The encoded protein is CASSSAGVGTDTQYF.

The V gene is TRBV11-2, the J gene TRBJ2-5; 15 positions match TRBD2. Germline lookup yields CDR1 SGHAT and CDR2 FQNNGV. This CDR3 spans 16 amino acids. The trim removed 5 bases at V and 5 bases at J, leaving 6 bases unmatched. Here the CDR3 reads CASSQGLAGGPETQYF. The CDR3 DNA reads as TGTGCCAGCAGCCAGGGACTAGCGGGAGGCCCGGAGACCCAGTACTTC.

The chain employs TRBV27 and TRBJ2-3, with D possibly matching TRBD1 (5 bases). The CDR3 runs 15 residues. V was clipped by 2 bases and J by 2 bases, with 11 bases between them. Germline V gene sequence: CDR1 MNHEY, CDR2 SMNVEV (reference sequence). This CDR3 reads CASSLKGALTDTQYF. In DNA form, the CDR3 reads TGTGCCAGCAGTTTAAAAGGGGCACTCACAGATACGCAGTATTTT.

In this sample, this clone turned up once. The rearrangement joins TRBV7-6 to TRBJ2-7; TRBD1 agrees at 8 bases. Trimming cost V 2 bases and J 4 bases; bases outside gene matches: 7. CDR1 is SGHVS and CDR2 is FNYEAQ in the germline V gene. CDR3 size: 15 residues. The CDR3 sequence: CASSLTGTGLYEQYF. Here the CDR3 DNA reads TGTGCCAGCAGCTTAACCGGGACAGGCTTATACGAGCAGTACTTC.

The chain has TRBV11-3 and TRBJ1-5, with D maybe TRBD1 (5 bases). The germline V gene encodes CDR1 SGHNT and CDR2 YENEEA. V lost 5 bases, J lost 2 bases, and 16 bases lay in between. CDR3 length: 16 amino acids. The CDR3 sequence: CASSRGWKRGNQPQHF. CDR3 nucleotide sequence: TGTGCCAGCAGCCGGGGGTGGAAGAGGGGCAATCAGCCCCAGCATTTT.

The rearrangement uses TRBV10-3 and TRBJ1-1; possibly TRBD1 for D (5 bases). The germline V and J ends were trimmed by 0 bases and 6 bases, with 8 bases remaining between them. This CDR3 has 13 amino acids. The germline V gene has CDR1 ENHRY and CDR2 SYGVKD. The CDR3 DNA reads as TGTGCCATCAGTGAGTCGTGGGGGTCTGAAGCTTTCTTT. Translating it yields CAISESWGSEAFF.

V gene TRBV28 combines with J gene TRBJ2-2, with a weak D call TRBD1 (6 bases). The CDR3 is 15 residues long. Per the germline V gene, CDR1 is MDHEN and CDR2 is SYDVKM. With 5 bases removed from V and 3 bases from J, the gap between germline ends came to 13 bases. The CDR3 region has the DNA TGTGCCAGCAGTGCCGACAGGCTTTACACCGGGGAGCTGTTTTTT. Protein product: CASSADRLYTGELFF.

In this sample, this clone turned up once. The chain employs TRBV28 and TRBJ2-7; weak D call: TRBD1 (6 bases). The CDR3 is 13 amino acids. Trimming removed 6 bases at V and 3 bases at J, with 12 bases between. Germline V gene data show CDR1 as MDHEN and CDR2 as SYDVKM. The CDR3 loop reads CASSQGQNYEQYF. CDR3 nucleotide sequence: TGTGCCAGCAGCCAAGGACAGAACTACGAGCAGTACTTC.

With regard to this clone: Germline and junction disagree at one end, which may indicate a read error. This chain connects TRBV28 to TRBJ2-7; D might be TRBD1 (5 bases). CDR1 MDHEN and CDR2 SYDVKM come from the germline V gene. The CDR3 loop spans 15 amino acids. The CDR3 region is CASESQGPSSHEQYF. The DNA of the CDR3 is TGTGCCAGCGAATCTCAGGGTCCGAGCTCCCACGAGCAGTACTTC.

Here the CDR3 DNA reads TGTGCCAGCAGTGAAGGACAGGGTTTGGGGCAGCCCCAGCATTTT. This codes for CASSEGQGLGQPQHF. V gene TRBV6-1 combines with J gene TRBJ1-5, with TRBD1 matching 7 bases. CDR3 length: 15 amino acids. V trimming: 1 base; J trimming: 7 bases; junction bases outside the gene matches: 7. Germline assignment: CDR1 MNHNS and CDR2 SASEGT.

The gene calls are TRBV9 and TRBJ2-7; 9 bases fit TRBD2. CDR1 and CDR2 (germline): SGDLS, YYNGEE. The V gene end was trimmed by 0 bases and the J gene end by 2 bases; junction bases not matched to a gene: 3. The CDR3 extends over 15 amino acids. In nucleotides, the CDR3 is TGTGCCAGCAGCGTAGGACTAGCGGCCCCCTACGAGCAGTACTTC. Translated: CASSVGLAAPYEQYF.

The gene calls are TRBV28 and TRBJ1-1; D possibly corresponds to TRBD1 (5 bases). V lost 2 bases and J 4 bases, leaving 11 bases between the germline ends. The CDR3 runs 14 residues. CDR1 is MDHEN, CDR2 SYDVKM, per germline. Here the CDR3 reads CASSLGGLSTEAFF. The CDR3 bases are TGTGCCAGCAGTTTAGGGGGATTAAGCACTGAAGCTTTCTTT. The full variable domain, rest sourced from reference TRBV28 and TRBJ1-1, is DVKVTQSSRYLVKRTGEKVFLECVQDMDHENMFWYRQDPGLGLRLIYFSYDVKMKEKGDIPEGYSVSREKKERFSLILESASTNQTSMYLCASSLGGLSTEAFFGQGTRLTVV.

CDR3 nucleotides: TGCAGCGTTGGGACAGGCCGTTCTAGGACCCAGTACTTC. This encodes CSVGTGRSRTQYF. V gene TRBV29-1 combines with J gene TRBJ2-5, with 7 bases fitting TRBD1. The CDR3 has 13 residues. Trimming removed 4 bases from V and 7 bases from J; junction bases left unmatched: 9. The V gene's germline CDR1 is SQVTM and CDR2 ANQGSEA.